This TCR beta chain is from a study of response to subunit inactivated influenza vaccine. TCRdb reprocessed the RT-PCR reads via MiXCR and lists one record per CDR3 protein. This table holds about 520,000 distinct CDR3 sequences, over 25% found once. General study results and limits: It was suggested by the authors that few new T cells are recruited by each seasonal influenza vaccination.

V gave up 1 base and J gave up 4 bases; unmatched junction bases: 10. The CDR3 covers 17 residues. This clonotype was seen only a few times. The antigen is undetermined. This TCR derives from a man aged 50-59 years who received an inactivated influenza vaccine. The V gene is TRBV12-3 or TRBV12-4, the J gene TRBJ1-5; 7 bases align to TRBD1. Material: CD4+ T cells sorted from PBMCs, obtained approximately 5 days after vaccination. CDR3 coding DNA: TGTGCCAGCAGTTTAGTAAACGAGGGGGCAAGAAATCAGCCCCAGCATTTT. It codes for CASSLVNEGARNQPQHF.